This T cell receptor (beta chain) was sequenced during a study of CD8 T cells in Susac syndrome. The RNA, roughly 0.45 to 1 ug, was put through reverse transcription using random hexamers. Amplification of TCR beta CDR3 across 54 Vbeta and 13 Jbeta was performed with immunoSEQ multiplex PCR. In TCRdb, the immunoSEQ multiplex PCR reads were re-called with MiXCR into one record per CDR3 protein. The repertoire holds 70,000 to 100,000 distinct CDR3 sequences, with about 96% as singletons. Trimming removed 4 bases at V and 2 bases at J, with 12 bases between. The CDR3 contains 14 residues. Germline V gene data show CDR1 as KGHSY and CDR2 as FQNENV.

This TCR was sampled from a human donor with Susac syndrome. Sequenced: CD8+ T cells from PBMCs. The V gene is TRBV16, the J gene TRBJ2-7, with a tentative D call TRBD1 (5 bases). The CDR3 DNA sequence: TGTGCCAGCAGCCCCAGTGGGGCCACCTACGAGCAGTACTTC. It is translated as CASSPSGATYEQYF.